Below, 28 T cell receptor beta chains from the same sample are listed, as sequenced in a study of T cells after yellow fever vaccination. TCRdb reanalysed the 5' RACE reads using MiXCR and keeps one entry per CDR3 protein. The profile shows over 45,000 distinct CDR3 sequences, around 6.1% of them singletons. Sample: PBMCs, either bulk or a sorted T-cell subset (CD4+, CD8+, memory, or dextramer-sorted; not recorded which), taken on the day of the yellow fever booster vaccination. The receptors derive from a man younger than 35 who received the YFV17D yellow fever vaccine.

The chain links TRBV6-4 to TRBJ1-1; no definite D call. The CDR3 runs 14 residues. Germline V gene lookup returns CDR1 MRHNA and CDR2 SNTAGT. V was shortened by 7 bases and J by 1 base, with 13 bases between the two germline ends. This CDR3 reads CASILDVRNTEAFF. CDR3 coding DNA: TGTGCCAGCATCCTTGATGTGAGGAACACTGAAGCTTTCTTT.

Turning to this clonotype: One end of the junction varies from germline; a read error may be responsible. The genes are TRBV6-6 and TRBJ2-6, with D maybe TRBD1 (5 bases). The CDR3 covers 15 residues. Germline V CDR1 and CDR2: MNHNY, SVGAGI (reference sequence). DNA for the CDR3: TGTGCCAGCCGTCTAGGTGGTTCTGGGGCCAACATCCTGACTTTC. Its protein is CASRLGGSGANILTF.

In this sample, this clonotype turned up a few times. The CDR3 reads CASSAFWTGGGYEQYF. In DNA form, the CDR3 reads TGTGCCAGCAGCGCCTTCTGGACAGGGGGAGGATACGAGCAGTACTTC. V usage is TRBV2 and J usage is TRBJ2-7, with 10 bases that match TRBD1. This CDR3 is 16 amino acids long. The germline V gene encodes CDR1 SNHLY and CDR2 FYNNEI. V lost 6 bases to trimming and J lost 4 bases; unmatched junction nucleotides: 12.

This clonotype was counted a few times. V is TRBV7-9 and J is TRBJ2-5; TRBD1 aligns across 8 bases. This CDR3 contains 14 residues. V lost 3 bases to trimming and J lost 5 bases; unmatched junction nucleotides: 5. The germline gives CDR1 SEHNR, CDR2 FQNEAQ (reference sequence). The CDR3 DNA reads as TGTGCCAGCAGCTTTGACAGGGGTGGGGAGACCCAGTACTTC. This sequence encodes CASSFDRGGETQYF. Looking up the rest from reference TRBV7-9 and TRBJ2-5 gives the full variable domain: DTGVSQNPRHKITKRGQNVTFRCDPISEHNRLYWYRQTLGQGPEFLTYFQNEAQLEKSRLLSDRFSAERPKGSFSTLEIQRTEQGDSAMYLCASSFDRGGETQYFGPGTRLLVL.

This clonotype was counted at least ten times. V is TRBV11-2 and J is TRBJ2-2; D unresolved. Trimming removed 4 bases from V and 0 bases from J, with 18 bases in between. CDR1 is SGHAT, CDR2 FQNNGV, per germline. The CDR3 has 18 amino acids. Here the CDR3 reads CASSSSTYIRPNTGELFF. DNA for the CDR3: TGTGCCAGCAGCTCCTCGACCTATATAAGACCGAACACCGGGGAGCTGTTTTTT.

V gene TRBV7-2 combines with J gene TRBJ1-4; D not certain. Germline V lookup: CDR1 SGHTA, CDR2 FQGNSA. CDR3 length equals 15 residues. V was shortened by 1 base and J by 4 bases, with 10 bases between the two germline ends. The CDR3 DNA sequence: TGTGCCAGCAGCTTAGTCGCGGGGTATAATGAAAAACTGTTTTTT. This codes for CASSLVAGYNEKLFF.

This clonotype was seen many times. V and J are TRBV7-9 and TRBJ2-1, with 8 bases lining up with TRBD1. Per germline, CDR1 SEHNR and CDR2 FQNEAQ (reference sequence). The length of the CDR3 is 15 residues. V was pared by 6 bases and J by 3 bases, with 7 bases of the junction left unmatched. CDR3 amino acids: CASSYGQGRYNEQFF. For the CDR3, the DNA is TGTGCCAGCAGTTACGGACAGGGCCGCTACAATGAGCAGTTCTTC.

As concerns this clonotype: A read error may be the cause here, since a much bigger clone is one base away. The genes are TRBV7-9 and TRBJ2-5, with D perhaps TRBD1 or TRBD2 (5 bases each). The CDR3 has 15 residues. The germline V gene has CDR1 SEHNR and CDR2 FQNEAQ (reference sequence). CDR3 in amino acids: CASCLAQGSRETQYF. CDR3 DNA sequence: TGTGCCAGCTGCTTAGCGCAGGGCAGTCGAGAGACCCAGTACTTC.

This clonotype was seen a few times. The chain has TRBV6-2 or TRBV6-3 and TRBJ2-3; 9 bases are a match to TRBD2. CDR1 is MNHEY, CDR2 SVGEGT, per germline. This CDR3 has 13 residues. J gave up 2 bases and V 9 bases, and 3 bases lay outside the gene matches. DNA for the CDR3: TGTGCCAGTAGCGGGGGTCCCACAGATACGCAGTATTTT. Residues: CASSGGPTDTQYF.

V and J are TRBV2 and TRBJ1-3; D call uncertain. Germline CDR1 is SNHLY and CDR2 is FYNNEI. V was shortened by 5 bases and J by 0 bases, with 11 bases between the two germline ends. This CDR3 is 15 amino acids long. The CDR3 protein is CASSQPSSSGNTIYF. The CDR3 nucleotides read TGTGCCAGCAGTCAACCCTCCAGCTCTGGAAACACCATATATTTT.

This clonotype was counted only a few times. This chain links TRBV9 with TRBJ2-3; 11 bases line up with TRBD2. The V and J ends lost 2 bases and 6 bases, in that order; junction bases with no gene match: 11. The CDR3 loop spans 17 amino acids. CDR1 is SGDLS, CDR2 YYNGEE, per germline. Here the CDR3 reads CASSVTSGGYFLDTQYF. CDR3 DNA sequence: TGTGCCAGCAGCGTCACTAGCGGGGGATATTTTTTGGATACGCAGTATTTT.

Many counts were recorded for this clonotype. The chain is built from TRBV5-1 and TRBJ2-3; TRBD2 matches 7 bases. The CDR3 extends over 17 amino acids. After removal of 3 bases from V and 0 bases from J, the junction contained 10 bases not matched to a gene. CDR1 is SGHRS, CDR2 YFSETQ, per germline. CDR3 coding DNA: TGCGCCAGCAGCTCGCCGGCGCTAGCGGAGAGCACAGATACGCAGTATTTT. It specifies CASSSPALAESTDTQYF.

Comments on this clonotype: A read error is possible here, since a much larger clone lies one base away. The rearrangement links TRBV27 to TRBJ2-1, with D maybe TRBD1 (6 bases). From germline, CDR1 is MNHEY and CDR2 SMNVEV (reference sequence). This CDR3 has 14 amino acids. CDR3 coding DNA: TGTGCCAGCAGTCCAGACAGGCCCTCCAATGAGCGGTTCTTC. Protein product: CASSPDRPSNERFF.

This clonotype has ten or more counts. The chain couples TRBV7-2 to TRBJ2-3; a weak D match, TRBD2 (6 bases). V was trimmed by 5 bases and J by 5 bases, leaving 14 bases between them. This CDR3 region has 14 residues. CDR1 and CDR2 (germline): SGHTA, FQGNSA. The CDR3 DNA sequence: TGTGCCAGCAGCCCCGGGACTCGCGGAGATACGCAGTATTTT. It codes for CASSPGTRGDTQYF.

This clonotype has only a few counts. This CDR3 reads CARRLGEDYEQYV. The DNA for the CDR3 is TGTGCCAGGCGCCTAGGGGAGGACTACGAGCAGTACGTC. The chain joins TRBV6-5 to TRBJ2-7; D is perhaps TRBD2 (6 bases). The length of the CDR3 is 13 residues. The germline V gene encodes CDR1 MNHEY and CDR2 SVGAGI. The V end was cut by 9 bases, the J end by 3 bases, with 15 bases between.

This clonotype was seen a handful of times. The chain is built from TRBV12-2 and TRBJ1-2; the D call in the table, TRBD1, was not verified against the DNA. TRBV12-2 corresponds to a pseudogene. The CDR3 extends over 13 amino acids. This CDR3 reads CASRPGHNYGYTF. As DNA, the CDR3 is TGTGCAAGTCGCCCAGGGCATAACTATGGCTACACCTTC.

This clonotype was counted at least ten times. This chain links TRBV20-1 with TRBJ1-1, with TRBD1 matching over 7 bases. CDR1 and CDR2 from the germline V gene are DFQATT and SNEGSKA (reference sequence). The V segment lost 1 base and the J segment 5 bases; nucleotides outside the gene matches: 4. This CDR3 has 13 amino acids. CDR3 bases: TGCAGTGCTAGAGGGGGACAGCTGACTGAAGCTTTCTTT. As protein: CSARGGQLTEAFF.

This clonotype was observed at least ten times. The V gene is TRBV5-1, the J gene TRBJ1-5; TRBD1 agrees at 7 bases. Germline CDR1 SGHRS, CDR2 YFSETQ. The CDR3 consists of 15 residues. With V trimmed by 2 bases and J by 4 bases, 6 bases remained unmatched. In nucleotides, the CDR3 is TGCGCCAGCAGCTTCAGGGGGTCAACTAATCAGCCCCAGCATTTT. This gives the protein CASSFRGSTNQPQHF.

CDR3 residues: CASSPDGTSGNTIYF. CDR3 DNA sequence: TGTGCCAGCTCACCAGACGGAACCTCTGGAAACACCATATATTTT. The chain employs TRBV18 and TRBJ1-3; no reliable D call. Germline-derived CDR1 and CDR2 are KGHSH and LQKENI. This CDR3 is built from 15 residues. Trimming left V 2 bases short and J 0 bases short, with 8 bases between.

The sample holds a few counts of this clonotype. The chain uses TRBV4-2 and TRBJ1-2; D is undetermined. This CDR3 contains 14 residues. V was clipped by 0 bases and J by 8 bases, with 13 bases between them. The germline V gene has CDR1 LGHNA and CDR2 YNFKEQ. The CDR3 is CASSQDEAGGGYTF. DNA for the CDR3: TGTGCCAGCAGCCAAGATGAGGCCGGTGGGGGCTACACCTTC.

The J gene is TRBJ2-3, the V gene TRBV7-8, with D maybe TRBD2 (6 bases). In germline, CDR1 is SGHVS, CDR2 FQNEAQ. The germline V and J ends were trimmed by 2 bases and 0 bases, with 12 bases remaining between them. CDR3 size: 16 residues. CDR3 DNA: TGTGCCAGCAGCTTATTCGGGGGAACTAGCACAGATACGCAGTATTTT. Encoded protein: CASSLFGGTSTDTQYF.

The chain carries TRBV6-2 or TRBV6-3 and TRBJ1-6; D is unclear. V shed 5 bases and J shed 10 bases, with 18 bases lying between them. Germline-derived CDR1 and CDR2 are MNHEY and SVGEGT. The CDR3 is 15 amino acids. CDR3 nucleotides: TGTGCCAGCAGTCAGGCCATGGAGCGAAAATCACCCCTCCACTTT. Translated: CASSQAMERKSPLHF.

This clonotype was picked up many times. The DNA for the CDR3 is TGTGCCTTGACAGGGAACACTGAAGCTTTCTTT. It specifies CALTGNTEAFF. The gene calls are TRBV30 and TRBJ1-1; a weak D match, TRBD1 (6 bases). CDR3 size: 11 residues. Germline CDR1 and CDR2: GTSNPN and SVGIG (reference sequence). V lost 7 bases to trimming and J lost 1 base, with 7 bases between them.

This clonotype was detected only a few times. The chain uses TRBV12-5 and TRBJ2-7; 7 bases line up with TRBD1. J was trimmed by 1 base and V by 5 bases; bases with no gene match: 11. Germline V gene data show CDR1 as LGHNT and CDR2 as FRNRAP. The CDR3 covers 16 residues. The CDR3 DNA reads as TGTGCTAGTGGTCCGAGAGACAGGGTGGAGTCCTACGAGCAGTACTTC. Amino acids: CASGPRDRVESYEQYF.

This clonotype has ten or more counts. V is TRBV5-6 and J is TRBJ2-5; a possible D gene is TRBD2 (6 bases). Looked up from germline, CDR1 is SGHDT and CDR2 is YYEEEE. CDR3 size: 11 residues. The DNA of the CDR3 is TGTGGCTCACAAGGAGGGGAGACCCAGTACTTC. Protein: CGSQGGETQYF.

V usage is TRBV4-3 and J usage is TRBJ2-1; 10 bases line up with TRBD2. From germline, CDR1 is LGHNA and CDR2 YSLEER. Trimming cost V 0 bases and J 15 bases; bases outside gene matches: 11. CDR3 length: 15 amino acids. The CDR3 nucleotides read TGCGCCAGCAGCCAAGAGAGTAGTAGCGGGGGGACTCGGTTCTTC. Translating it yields CASSQESSSGGTRFF.

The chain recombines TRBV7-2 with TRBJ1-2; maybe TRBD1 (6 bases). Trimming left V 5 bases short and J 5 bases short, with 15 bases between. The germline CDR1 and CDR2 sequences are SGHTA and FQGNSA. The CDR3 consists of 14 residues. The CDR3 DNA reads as TGTGCCAGCAGCCTGGACCCGGGGGCTTATGGCTACACCTTC. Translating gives CASSLDPGAYGYTF.

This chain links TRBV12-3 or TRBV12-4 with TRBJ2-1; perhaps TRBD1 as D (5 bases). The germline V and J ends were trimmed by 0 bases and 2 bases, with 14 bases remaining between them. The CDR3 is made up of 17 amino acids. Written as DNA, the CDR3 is TGTGCCAGCAGTTTAGCAAGTTTGGGGCGCGCCTACAATGAGCAGTTCTTC. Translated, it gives CASSLASLGRAYNEQFF.